Presented here are 28 T cell receptor beta chains from one specimen sequenced in a study of blood T cells in healthy people across ages. Alongside a J-beta primer mix, a sample-barcoded 5' primer served in a second PCR lasting 7 to 11 cycles. TCRdb called the 5' RACE reads again in MiXCR, with one record for every CDR3 protein. Of around 1,000,000 distinct CDR3 sequences detected, 20% to 25% appear once; the ten largest clones hold 0.75%. These same records also appear under a second study, on T cells of mothers and their children.

The sequencing sample was made of blood. The receptors shown here come from a girl aged 2 to 9 in good health.

The V gene is TRBV7-9, the J gene TRBJ2-5, with TRBD2 identical over 9 bases. Matching the DNA end better, TRBJ2-1 makes the J call doubtful. The germline CDR1 and CDR2 sequences are SEHNR and FQNEAQ (reference sequence). The CDR3 extends over 17 amino acids. CDR3 loop: CASSHSRGGGAHNEQFF. CDR3 DNA: TGTGCCAGCAGTCACTCTCGGGGCGGGGGGGCCCACAATGAGCAGTTCTTC.

This clonotype has just a few counts. This sequence joins TRBV7-9 and TRBJ2-5; no reliable D call. Per germline, CDR1 SEHNR and CDR2 FQNEAQ (reference sequence). The CDR3 sequence is 14 residues long. V lost 2 bases and J lost 5, with 12 bases in between. The CDR3 region is CASSLSTVRETQYF. The CDR3 bases are TGTGCCAGCAGCTTATCAACCGTGAGGGAGACCCAGTACTTC.

The J gene is TRBJ2-1, the V gene TRBV29-1; a possible D gene is TRBD1 (6 bases). Near its end, the DNA agrees better with TRBJ2-5, so the J call may be wrong. The CDR3 covers 12 residues. Germline CDR1 reads SQVTM; CDR2 reads ANQGSEA. Here the CDR3 reads CSVLRGSETQYF. In nucleotides, the CDR3 is TGCAGCGTTCTCAGGGGCTCAGAGACCCAGTACTTC.

CDR3 region: CSAREGWRTSGEQYF. Here the CDR3 DNA reads TGCAGTGCTAGAGAGGGGTGGAGGACTTCCGGCGAGCAGTACTTC. The chain recombines TRBV20-1 with TRBJ2-7; tentative D call: TRBD2 (5 bases). V gave up 0 bases and J gave up 6 bases, with 18 bases separating them. Germline assignment: CDR1 DFQATT and CDR2 SNEGSKA (reference sequence). The CDR3 loop spans 15 amino acids.

This chain connects TRBV6-1 to TRBJ2-1; D may match TRBD1 or TRBD2 (5 bases each). The CDR3 totals 16 residues. The germline V gene has CDR1 MNHNS and CDR2 SASEGT. V was cut by 2 bases and J by 0 bases, with 11 bases left in between. For the CDR3, the DNA is TGTGCCAGCAGTGAAACACCAGGGAGCTCCTACAATGAGCAGTTCTTC. This gives the protein CASSETPGSSYNEQFF.

About this clonotype itself: A read error may produce the germline difference seen at one junction end. The chain links TRBV4-2 to TRBJ2-5, with 8 bases fitting TRBD2. The better agreement between TRBJ2-1 and the DNA end casts doubt on the J call. The CDR3 is 16 residues long. Per the germline V gene, CDR1 is LGHNA and CDR2 is YNFKEQ. The CDR3 here is CASSTLAGNSYNEQFF. CDR3 bases: TGTGCCAGCAGCACCTTAGCGGGGAACTCCTACAACGAGCAGTTCTTC.

The rearrangement links TRBV27 to TRBJ1-1; weak D call: TRBD1 (6 bases). Germline CDR1 reads MNHEY; CDR2 reads SMNVEV (reference sequence). This CDR3 is 14 amino acids long. Between the trimmed V and J ends, which lost 6 bases and 5 bases, there was a span of 16 bases. The CDR3 here is CASRGGGGSTEAFF. CDR3 in DNA: TGTGCCAGCAGAGGAGGGGGAGGAAGTACTGAAGCTTTCTTT.

The chain combines TRBV7-8 with TRBJ2-1, with D unresolved. The CDR3 contains 16 residues. Germline loops: CDR1 SGHVS, CDR2 FQNEAQ. Trimming removed 3 bases at V and 0 bases at J, with 12 bases between. Here the CDR3 reads CASSFLGVNSYNEQFF. In DNA, the CDR3 is TGTGCCAGCAGCTTTTTGGGCGTTAACTCCTACAATGAGCAGTTCTTC. The whole variable domain, remainder taken from reference TRBV7-8 and TRBJ2-1, is GAGVSQSPRYKVAKRGQDVALRCDPISGHVSLFWYQQALGQGPEFLTYFQNEAQLDKSGLPSDRFFAERPEGSVSTLKIQRTQQEDSAVYLCASSFLGVNSYNEQFFGPGTRLTVL.

The V call is TRBV2, the J call TRBJ2-1, with no clear D. V lost 9 bases and J lost 8, with 17 bases in between. The CDR3 sequence is 13 residues long. Per germline, CDR1 SNHLY and CDR2 FYNNEI. DNA of the CDR3: TGTGCCAGTCTCCCGGCAGATTGGGATGAGCAGTTCTTC. Its translation is CASLPADWDEQFF.

This clonotype was counted at least ten times. J is TRBJ2-1 and V is TRBV7-3, with a possible D match to TRBD2 (6 bases). Germline V gives CDR1 SGHTA, CDR2 FQGTGA. This CDR3 is 14 amino acids long. The germline V and J ends were trimmed by 5 bases and 0 bases, with 8 bases remaining between them. This chain's CDR3 is CASSRGDSYNEQFF. The CDR3 DNA follows: TGTGCCAGCAGCCGCGGGGACTCCTACAATGAGCAGTTCTTC. Supplemented by reference TRBV7-3 and TRBJ2-1, the full variable domain reads GAGVSQTPSNKVTEKGKYVELRCDPISGHTALYWYRQSLGQGPEFLIYFQGTGAADDSGLPNDRFFAVRPEGSVSTLKIQRTERGDSAVYLCASSRGDSYNEQFFGPGTRLTVL.

This chain connects TRBV4-1 to TRBJ2-4; the D gene could be TRBD1 or TRBD2 (5 bases each). Trimming took off 3 bases at V and 0 bases at J, with 15 bases between the two ends. The CDR3 consists of 17 residues. CDR1 and CDR2 (germline): MGHRA, YSYEKL. The CDR3 protein is CASSQGPRGEAKNIQYF. As DNA, the CDR3 is TGCGCCAGCAGCCAGGGACCCAGAGGAGAAGCCAAAAACATTCAGTACTTC.

This rearrangement joins TRBV4-1 to TRBJ2-4; 7 positions match TRBD2. V dropped 1 base and J dropped 5; count of bases not matched to a gene: 8. CDR1 MGHRA and CDR2 YSYEKL come from the germline V gene. This CDR3 is 16 amino acids long. Here the CDR3 reads CASSQVNLAGENIQYF. CDR3 bases: TGCGCCAGCAGCCAAGTAAATTTAGCGGGTGAAAACATTCAGTACTTC.

This clonotype was observed a few times. The chain has TRBV6-1 and TRBJ2-3; maybe TRBD2 (6 bases). Trimming left V 2 bases short and J 3 bases short, with 9 bases between. From germline, CDR1 is MNHNS and CDR2 SASEGT. The CDR3 has 14 residues. The CDR3 DNA reads as TGTGCCAGCAGTGAATGGCTAGCGACAGATACGCAGTATTTT. It encodes CASSEWLATDTQYF.

This clonotype was found a few times. The chain uses TRBV5-1 and TRBJ2-5; TRBD1 agrees at 9 bases. The J call may not be correct, given that the DNA end is closer to TRBJ2-1. The germline V gene encodes CDR1 SGHRS and CDR2 YFSETQ. This CDR3 is 15 amino acids long. The CDR3 reads CASSPGQGRFNEQFF. CDR3 nucleotide sequence: TGCGCCAGCAGCCCGGGACAGGGAAGGTTCAATGAGCAGTTCTTC.

The J gene is TRBJ1-3, the V gene TRBV3-1; D is uncertain. This CDR3 has 14 amino acids. Germline loops: CDR1 LGHDT, CDR2 YNNKEL (reference sequence). Trimming pared 3 bases from V and 3 bases from J, leaving 9 bases between. CDR3: CASSHAAGGNTIYF. In DNA, the CDR3 is TGTGCCAGCAGCCATGCGGCGGGTGGAAACACCATATATTTT.

The V and J genes are TRBV6-1 and TRBJ2-3; D gene ambiguous. Germline V CDR1 and CDR2: MNHNS, SASEGT. CDR3 length equals 13 residues. The V end lost 0 bases, the J end lost 3 bases, and 4 bases lay between the germline ends. This chain's CDR3 is CASSEAFTDTQYF. The CDR3 nucleotides are TGTGCCAGCAGTGAAGCGTTTACAGATACGCAGTATTTT.

V gene TRBV14 combines with J gene TRBJ2-5; the D gene is possibly TRBD2 (5 bases). This CDR3 has 16 amino acids. V was cut by 1 base and J by 1 base, with 13 bases left in between. Germline CDR1 and CDR2: SGHDN and FVKESK. CDR3 nucleotide sequence: TGTGCCAGCAGCCAAGTTAGTGCTAGCTCCCAAGAGACCCAGTACTTC. It yields the protein CASSQVSASSQETQYF.

The chain is built from TRBV20-1 and TRBJ2-6, with TRBD1 matching over 8 bases. The CDR3 contains 19 residues. V trimming: 3 bases; J trimming: 0 bases; junction bases outside the gene matches: 13. Germline V gene lookup returns CDR1 DFQATT and CDR2 SNEGSKA (reference sequence). As DNA, the CDR3 is TGCAGTGCTAGGGGGGTTACAGGGGGTCAACACTCTGGGGCCAACGTCCTGACTTTC. Amino acid sequence: CSARGVTGGQHSGANVLTF.

This clonotype was detected only a few times. CDR3 sequence: CSASDAAGGLQETQYF. The CDR3 region has the DNA TGCAGTGCTAGTGACGCCGCGGGGGGACTACAAGAGACCCAGTACTTC. V usage is TRBV20-1 and J usage is TRBJ2-5; 8 bases match TRBD2. The CDR3 runs to 16 residues. With V trimmed by 3 bases and J by 2 bases, 11 bases remained unmatched. CDR1 and CDR2 (germline): DFQATT, SNEGSKA (reference sequence).

This clonotype was seen a handful of times. The chain joins TRBV11-3 to TRBJ2-1; D is unresolved. The CDR3 loop spans 13 amino acids. Germline V gene sequence: CDR1 SGHNT, CDR2 YENEEA. Trimming took 1 base from V and 15 from J, leaving 16 bases between them. The CDR3 region has the DNA TGTGCCAGCAGCTTAGGTCAGGCGTTTAAGTCGTTCTTC. Translated: CASSLGQAFKSFF.

In its sample, this clonotype was seen a few times. V usage is TRBV4-1 and J usage is TRBJ1-2, with a possible D match to TRBD1 (5 bases). Trimming pared 2 bases from V and 4 bases from J, leaving 14 bases between. The CDR3 has 15 amino acids. Germline lookup yields CDR1 MGHRA and CDR2 YSYEKL. CDR3 loop: CASSQPSSRAYGYTF. The CDR3 bases are TGCGCCAGCAGCCAACCGTCGTCCAGGGCCTATGGCTACACCTTC.

This clonotype was seen a few times. The rearrangement links TRBV10-2 to TRBJ2-7, with unresolved D. Trimming took off 1 base at V and 3 bases at J, with 10 bases between the two ends. The CDR3 runs 14 residues. Germline values: CDR1 WSHSY, CDR2 SAAADI. For the CDR3, the DNA is TGCGCCAGCAGTGAGTGGCATCAGAGCTACGAGCAGTACTTC. It is translated as CASSEWHQSYEQYF.

A few counts support this clonotype. This chain connects TRBV7-2 to TRBJ2-5; unclear D gene. The CDR3 is made up of 14 amino acids. V was shortened by 4 bases and J by 5 bases, with 14 bases between the two germline ends. The germline CDR1 and CDR2 sequences are SGHTA and FQGNSA. The CDR3 spells CASSSPRGMETQYF. The CDR3 coding sequence is TGTGCCAGCAGCTCCCCTCGCGGCATGGAGACCCAGTACTTC.

This clonotype was counted once. V gene TRBV20-1 combines with J gene TRBJ2-1; no firm D call. Germline loops: CDR1 DFQATT, CDR2 SNEGSKA (reference sequence). Deletions cut 4 bases from V and 3 bases from J, with 13 bases between. The CDR3 spans 14 residues. The chain's CDR3 is CSAIAVLDYNEQFF. For the CDR3, the DNA is TGCAGTGCTATCGCTGTCCTGGACTACAATGAGCAGTTCTTC.

V and J are TRBV5-1 and TRBJ2-4, with TRBD2 identical over 7 bases. The V segment lost 7 bases and the J segment 5 bases; nucleotides outside the gene matches: 12. There are 15 residues in the CDR3. Germline V gives CDR1 SGHRS, CDR2 YFSETQ. CDR3 bases: TGCGCCAGCGGAGCCTTTCAGGGAGGGGAAAACATTCAGTACTTC. Its translation is CASGAFQGGENIQYF.

This clonotype was found a few times. The chain uses TRBV7-3 and TRBJ2-1; 11 nucleotides match TRBD2. Germline CDR1 is SGHTA and CDR2 is FQGTGA. This CDR3 has 16 amino acids. V shed 8 bases and J 6 bases; nucleotides not matched to a gene: 12. The CDR3 coding sequence is TGTGCCAGCGCCCCTGGAAGGACTAGCGGGCTCAATGAGCAGTTCTTC. It is translated as CASAPGRTSGLNEQFF.

This clonotype was seen more than once but under ten times. The rearrangement joins TRBV29-1 to TRBJ2-7; D possibly corresponds to TRBD1 (5 bases). In germline, CDR1 is SQVTM, CDR2 ANQGSEA. V gave up 3 bases and J gave up 0 bases, with 6 bases separating them. The CDR3 length is 12 residues. The CDR3 protein is CSVETDSYEQYF. The CDR3 DNA reads as TGCAGCGTTGAGACAGACTCCTACGAGCAGTACTTC.

The V gene is TRBV11-2, the J gene TRBJ2-6; D ambiguous. V shed 5 bases and J shed 2 bases, with 10 bases lying between them. This CDR3 is 15 amino acids long. Germline CDR1 and CDR2: SGHAT and FQNNGV. CDR3 nucleotide sequence: TGTGCCAGCAGCACCGGATGGGCTGGGGCCAACGTCCTGACTTTC. It yields the protein CASSTGWAGANVLTF.